This T cell receptor (beta chain) was found in a study of blood T cell repertoires in COVID-19. The V end lost 5 bases, the J end lost 4 bases, and 17 bases lay between the germline ends. The CDR3 spans 15 residues. Germline CDR1 SGHVS, CDR2 FNYEAQ. Produced via immunoSEQ multiplex PCR; TCRdb's table is partial and in-frame only. Here the sample spans 350,000 to 400,000 clones, roughly 86% being singletons. This sequence joins TRBV7-6 and TRBJ1-2; tentatively, D is TRBD1 (6 bases). The TCR sequence derives from a young woman who had recovered from COVID-19. Specimen: PBMCs or T cells enriched from blood (not recorded which). Written as DNA, the CDR3 is TGTGCCAGCAGCCCCGGGGGGGCGTTGGGCTATGGCTACACCTTC. Its protein product is CASSPGGALGYGYTF.